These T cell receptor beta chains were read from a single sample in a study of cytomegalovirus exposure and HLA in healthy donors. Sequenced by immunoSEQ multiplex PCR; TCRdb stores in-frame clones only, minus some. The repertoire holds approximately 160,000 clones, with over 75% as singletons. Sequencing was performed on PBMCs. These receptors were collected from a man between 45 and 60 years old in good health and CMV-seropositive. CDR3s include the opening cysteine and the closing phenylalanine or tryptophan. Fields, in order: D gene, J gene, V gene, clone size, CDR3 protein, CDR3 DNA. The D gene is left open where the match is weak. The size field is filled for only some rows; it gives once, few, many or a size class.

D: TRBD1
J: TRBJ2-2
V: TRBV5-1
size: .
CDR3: CASRQGDTGELFF
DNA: TGCGCCAGCAGACAGGGGGACACCGGGGAGCTGTTTTTT

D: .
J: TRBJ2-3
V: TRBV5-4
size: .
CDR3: CASSFPTATDTQYF
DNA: TGTGCCAGCAGCTTCCCCACAGCCACAGATACGCAGTATTTT

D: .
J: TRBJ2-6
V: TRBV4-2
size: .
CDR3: CASSQEDISGANVLTF
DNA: TGTGCCAGCAGCCAAGAGGACATCTCTGGGGCCAACGTCCTGACTTTC

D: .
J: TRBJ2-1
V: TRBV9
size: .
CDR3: CASSFTGGGSYNEQFF
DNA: TGTGCCAGCAGCTTTACAGGGGGAGGGTCCTACAATGAGCAGTTCTTC

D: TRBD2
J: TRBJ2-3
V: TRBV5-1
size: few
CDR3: CASSRSGSGADTQYF
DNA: TGCGCCAGCAGCAGAAGCGGGAGTGGGGCAGATACGCAGTATTTT

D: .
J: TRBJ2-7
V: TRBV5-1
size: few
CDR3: CASSFTSGVNEQYF
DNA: TGCGCCAGCAGCTTTACGTCGGGGGTCAACGAGCAGTACTTC

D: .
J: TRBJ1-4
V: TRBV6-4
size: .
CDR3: CASSDFPGEKLFF
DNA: TGTGCCAGCAGTGACTTCCCAGGCGAAAAACTGTTTTTT

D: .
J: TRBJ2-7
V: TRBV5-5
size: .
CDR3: CASSLGQRSYEQYF
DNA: TGTGCCAGCAGCCTAGGACAGCGTTCCTACGAGCAGTACTTC

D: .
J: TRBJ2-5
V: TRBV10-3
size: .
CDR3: CAISEQDRRETQYF
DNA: TGTGCCATCAGTGAGCAAGACAGGCGCGAGACCCAGTACTTC

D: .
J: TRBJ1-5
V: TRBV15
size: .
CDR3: CATSSLGPPMYNQPQHF
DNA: TGTGCCACCAGCAGTTTGGGGCCCCCTATGTACAATCAGCCCCAGCATTTT

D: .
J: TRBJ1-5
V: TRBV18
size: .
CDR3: CASSEGGGNQPQHF
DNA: TGTGCCAGCTCAGAGGGAGGGGGCAATCAGCCCCAGCATTTT

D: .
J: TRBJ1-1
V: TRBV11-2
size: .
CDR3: CASSLAGAYSEAFF
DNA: TGTGCCAGCAGCTTAGCAGGGGCTTATTCTGAAGCTTTCTTT

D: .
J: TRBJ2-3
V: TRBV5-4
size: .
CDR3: CASGPGHLTDTQYF
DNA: TGTGCCAGCGGGCCGGGACACCTCACAGATACGCAGTATTTT

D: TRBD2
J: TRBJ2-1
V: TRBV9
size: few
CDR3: CASSLGGLAINEQFF
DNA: TGTGCCAGCAGCCTTGGGGGACTAGCGATCAATGAGCAGTTCTTC

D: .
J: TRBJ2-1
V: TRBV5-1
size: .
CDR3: CASSAAPGGNEQFF
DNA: TGCGCCAGCAGCGCGGCGCCCGGGGGCAATGAGCAGTTCTTC

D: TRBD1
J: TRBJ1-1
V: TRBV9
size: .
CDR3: CASSVEVTGELAFF
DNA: TGTGCCAGCAGCGTAGAGGTGACAGGGGAGTTGGCTTTCTTT

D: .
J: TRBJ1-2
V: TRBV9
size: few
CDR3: CASITSGVRGYTF
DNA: TGTGCCAGCATCACCTCAGGGGTTCGCGGCTACACCTTC

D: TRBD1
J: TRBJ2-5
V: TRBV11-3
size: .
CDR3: CASSLEGTEETQYF
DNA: TGTGCCAGCAGCTTAGAGGGGACAGAAGAGACCCAGTACTTC

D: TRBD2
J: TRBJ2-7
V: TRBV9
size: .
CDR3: CASSARAGDAESSYEQYF
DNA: TGTGCCAGCAGCGCCCGTGCGGGAGACGCGGAGAGCTCCTACGAGCAGTACTTC

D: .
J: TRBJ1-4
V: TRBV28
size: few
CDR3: CASTYGTVNEKLFF
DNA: TGTGCCAGCACCTATGGAACAGTTAATGAAAAACTGTTTTTT

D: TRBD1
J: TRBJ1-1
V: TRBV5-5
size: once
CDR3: CASSYQGATEAFF
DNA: TGTGCCAGCAGCTACCAGGGGGCGACTGAAGCTTTCTTT

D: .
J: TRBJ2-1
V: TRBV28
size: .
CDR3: CASSSPVASSYNEQFF
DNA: TGTGCCAGCAGTTCTCCTGTAGCTAGCTCCTACAATGAGCAGTTCTTC